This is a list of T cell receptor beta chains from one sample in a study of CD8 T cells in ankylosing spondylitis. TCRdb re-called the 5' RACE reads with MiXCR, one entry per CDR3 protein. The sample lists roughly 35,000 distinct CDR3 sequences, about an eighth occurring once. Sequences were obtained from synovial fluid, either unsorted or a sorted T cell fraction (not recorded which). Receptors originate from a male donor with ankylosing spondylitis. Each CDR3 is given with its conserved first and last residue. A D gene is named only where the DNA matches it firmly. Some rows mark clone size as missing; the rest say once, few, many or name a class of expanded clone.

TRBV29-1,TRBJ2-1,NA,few,TGCAGCGTCTGGGGTGGTGAGCAGTTCTTC,CSVWGGEQFF
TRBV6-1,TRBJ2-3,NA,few,TGTGCCAGCAGCCACCTCTTATCCCAGGGGTCAGATACGCAGTATTTT,CASSHLLSQGSDTQYF
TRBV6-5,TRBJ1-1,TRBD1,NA,TGTGCCAGCAGTTCCGGGGTGGGGACAGTGAACACTGAAGCTTTCTTT,CASSSGVGTVNTEAFF
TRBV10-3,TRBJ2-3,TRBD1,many,TGTGCCATCAGTGACCTACAGGGGGGAGTGTCAACAGATACGCAGTATTTT,CAISDLQGGVSTDTQYF
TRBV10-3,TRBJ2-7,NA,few,TGTGCCACCTCAGGGGGAGGGGGCTATAAATACGAGCAGTACTTC,CATSGGGGYKYEQYF
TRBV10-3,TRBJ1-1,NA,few,TGTGCCACCACAGCCGGGGGCAGGGGGAACACTGAAGCTTTCTTT,CATTAGGRGNTEAFF
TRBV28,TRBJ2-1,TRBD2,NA,TGTGCCAGCAGCCCTAGCGGGAGCGATGAGCAGTTCTTC,CASSPSGSDEQFF
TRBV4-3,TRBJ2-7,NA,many,TGCGCCAGCAGCCAATCTACACCCCTCCGGGGGCAGTACGAGCAGTACTTC,CASSQSTPLRGQYEQYF
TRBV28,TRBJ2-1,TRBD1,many,TGTGCCAGCATTACCGGGACAGGGCGCTACAATGAGCAGTTCTTC,CASITGTGRYNEQFF
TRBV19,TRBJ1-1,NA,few,TGTGCCAGTACCACCTGGGGGGCTGGAAACACTGAAGCTTTCTTT,CASTTWGAGNTEAFF
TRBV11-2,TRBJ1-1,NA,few,TGTGCCAGCAGCTTAGATATAGGGCGGTGGACTGAAGCTTTCTTT,CASSLDIGRWTEAFF
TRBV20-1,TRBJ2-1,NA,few,TGCAGTGCTAGAGATAGGCGAACCGGGGACCATAATGAGCAGTTCTTC,CSARDRRTGDHNEQFF
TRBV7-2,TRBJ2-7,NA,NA,TGTGCCAGCAGCTTAACTAGACACTACGAGCAGTACTTC,CASSLTRHYEQYF
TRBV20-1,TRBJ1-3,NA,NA,TGCAGTGCTAAGGGCACCCACGGAAACACCATATATTTT,CSAKGTHGNTIYF
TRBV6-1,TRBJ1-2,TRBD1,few,TGTGCCAGCAGCGCCGGACAGGTTTTTGATGGCTACACCTTC,CASSAGQVFDGYTF
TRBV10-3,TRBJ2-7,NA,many,TGTGCCATCAGTGAGAAGCCAGAGGGGTACTACGAGCAGTACTTC,CAISEKPEGYYEQYF